This T cell receptor beta chain emerged from a study of blood T cell repertoires in COVID-19. Study-level background: Spain, Italy and the United States supplied samples that represented acute and convalescent COVID-19.

Authors' processing steps: Quantification of nucleated cells was approximated via reference gene primer amplification. TCRdb's copy holds only in-frame clones and misses some; the assay was immunoSEQ multiplex PCR. V and J calls and clone size come straight from that table; D and trimming were deduced from the DNA. The data contain about 310,000 clones, about 91% of them singletons. Participants were aged about 18 to 95 years, lived in over 20 US areas, and enrolled virtually. Membership in each cohort depended on participant-reported clinical history. The V and J ends lost 5 bases and 5 bases, in that order; junction bases with no gene match: 11. The CDR3 contains 16 residues. CDR1 and CDR2 from the germline V gene are SGHVS and FQNEAQ.

This TCR derives from a woman aged 40 to 55 who had recovered from COVID-19. The chain links TRBV7-8 to TRBJ2-2; 7 bases align to TRBD1. The sample taken for sequencing was PBMCs or T cells enriched from blood (not recorded which). CDR3 protein: CASSPPTGMGTGELFF. DNA of the CDR3: TGTGCCAGCAGCCCGCCGACAGGGATGGGGACCGGGGAGCTGTTTTTT.